These 4 T cell receptor beta chains were all obtained from the same sample, sequenced in a study of early T cells in non-severe SARS-CoV-2 infection. From the 5' RACE reads, TCRdb called clonotypes with MiXCR, one entry per CDR3 protein. The sample contains 40,000 to 60,000 distinct CDR3 sequences, roughly 7.7% of which appear only once. The specimen was whole blood. The receptors derive from an adult who was a healthcare worker with PCR-confirmed SARS-CoV-2 infection or an uninfected control (not recorded which).

This clonotype occurred a few times. One end of the junction does not line up with germline, which may come from a read error. This rearrangement joins TRBV30 to TRBJ2-3, with a weak D call TRBD2 (6 bases). CDR1 is GTSNPN, CDR2 SVGIG, per germline (reference sequence). The CDR3 has 16 residues. The CDR3 DNA sequence: TGTGCCCGGAGGCTGGGGGGTCCTCGCACGACAGATACGCAGTATTTT. Amino acids: CARRLGGPRTTDTQYF.

The DNA for the CDR3 is TGCAGCGTTGTAGGGCAGGGACGAGCTTTCTTT. This sequence encodes CSVVGQGRAFF. The V and J genes are TRBV29-1 and TRBJ1-1; weak D call: TRBD1 (5 bases). Germline CDR1 is SQVTM and CDR2 is ANQGSEA. V was clipped by 4 bases and J by 10 bases, with 13 bases between them. This CDR3 region has 11 residues.

This clonotype has ten or more counts. This sequence joins TRBV27 and TRBJ2-3; 12 positions match TRBD2. The V and J ends lost 4 bases and 2 bases, in that order; junction bases with no gene match: 4. The CDR3 has 16 residues. Looked up from germline, CDR1 is MNHEY and CDR2 is SMNVEV (reference sequence). The CDR3 sequence: CASSSGLAGYTDTQYF. Here the CDR3 DNA reads TGTGCCAGCAGTTCAGGACTAGCGGGGTACACAGATACGCAGTATTTT.

This chain uses TRBV28 with TRBJ2-7; D possibly corresponds to TRBD1 (6 bases). V lost 10 bases to trimming and J lost 3 bases, with 10 bases between them. The CDR3 length is 11 residues. Germline V gene lookup returns CDR1 MDHEN and CDR2 SYDVKM. CDR3 coding DNA: TGTGCCATCCGGACAGTCTACGAGCAGTACTTC. Its translation is CAIRTVYEQYF.